This paragraph covers one T cell receptor beta chain sequence. This clone has a handful of counts. Its recognized antigen is unknown. There are no base qualities to consult, and no much larger clone falls within one base. Each clonotype received, on average, around 9.6x coverage in deep resolution sequencing performed on a MiSeq, where the target depth lay between 1 in 1 million and 1 in 200,000 T cells. The immunoSEQ hsTCRB Kit was used to generate TCR beta libraries. On the study's bioinformatics: ImmunoSEQ Data Assistant and ImmunoSEQ Analyzer were used for data analysis, and V, D and J genes were assigned according to IMGT definitions. Clonality, which ranges from 0 to 1, was calculated as one minus the normalized Shannon entropy of productive rearrangement frequencies. Only overrepresented clonotypes making up at least 0.05% of the repertoire of each patient were included in the public clonotype analysis. Some 13 age-matched healthy donor repertoires from immuneACCESS served as clonality controls. The clones in this table, taken by TCRdb from immuneACCESS, are in-frame only. Not every clone is retained; where verified, under half of the shortfall comes from an unresolved V gene, and the cause of the rest is unknown. That table supplies the V and J calls and clone size; D and trimming were determined from the DNA. This sample comprises some 50,000 clones, roughly three fifths of them detected only once. Together, the top ten hold around 30% of the sample.

The sample comes from a study of cytotoxic CD8 clonotypes in ibrutinib-treated CLL (dated by TCRdb to the early 2020s). For context, the study as a whole: The cohort included some 14 treatment-naive and eleven to twelve relapsed/refractory patients; roughly 17 were IGHV unmutated. Partial responses were observed in approximately 24 patients and complete responses in 2; after a median follow-up of roughly 72 months, remission was maintained in 15 or so patients and progression was observed in approximately twelve. The response samples were drawn at a median of around eleven months into treatment, with a range of about 6 to 40 months. Samples averaged roughly 280,000 productive templates and approximately 100,000 productive rearrangements. Of the approximately 91 people in the trial, about 25 had longitudinal samples available. Cryopreserved peripheral blood mononuclear cells were collected at three points: before therapy, at response, and at either sustained remission or disease progression. Every remission and progressive disease sample was obtained while ibrutinib was still being received by the patients. On the study overall, not on this receptor specifically: Clonality rose at ibrutinib response, remained stable during sustained remission, and dropped back toward baseline at progression. Public clonotypes were rare and either shrank or stayed stable during treatment, and the rise in clonality at ibrutinib response reflected expansion of private clonotypes. Baseline clonality was found to be higher than that of age-matched healthy donors and was strongly correlated with circulating CD8+ T-cell counts. Sampling times were not matched between patients in sustained remission and patients whose disease was progressing, and lymph node repertoires were not examined.

CDR1 and CDR2 are read off the germline V gene as SGHAT and FQNNGV. The CDR3 has 15 amino acids, counting the end cysteine and phenylalanine. Only the CDR3 portion is preserved as DNA: 45 bases, with reading frame beginning at the first base. V and J are trimmed by 3 bases and 8 bases, and the gene matches miss 10 bases of the junction. This specimen's time point label, per the study, means: roughly 2 years on ibrutinib. For TCR beta library preparation, 2 to 2.5 micrograms of genomic DNA were isolated from cryopreserved PBMCs. Longitudinal blood samples from CLL patients on ibrutinib monotherapy underwent high-throughput TCR beta sequencing. The patients were enrolled in a single-center, open-label phase 2 trial of ibrutinib monotherapy.

The TCR originated in a human donor with chronic lymphocytic leukemia. The V and J segments used are TRBV11-2 and TRBJ1-2, and TRBD1 matches 9 of the central bases. The input for sequencing was PBMCs, taken after 24 months of ibrutinib treatment. The DNA sequence is as follows: TGTGCCAGCAGCTTTTCCCTACAGGGGGCTTTAGGCTACACCTTC. This translates into CASSFSLQGALGYTF.